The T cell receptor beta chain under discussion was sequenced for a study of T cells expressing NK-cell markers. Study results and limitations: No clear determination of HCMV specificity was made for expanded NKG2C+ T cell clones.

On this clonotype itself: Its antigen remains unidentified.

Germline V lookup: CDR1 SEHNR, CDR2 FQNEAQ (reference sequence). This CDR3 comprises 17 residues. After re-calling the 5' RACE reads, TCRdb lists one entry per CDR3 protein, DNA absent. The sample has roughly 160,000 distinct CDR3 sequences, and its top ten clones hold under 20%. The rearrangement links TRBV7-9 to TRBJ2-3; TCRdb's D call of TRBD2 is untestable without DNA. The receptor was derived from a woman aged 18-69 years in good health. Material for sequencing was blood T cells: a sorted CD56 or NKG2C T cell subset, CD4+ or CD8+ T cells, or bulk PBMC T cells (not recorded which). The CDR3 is CASSRRLAGGGTDTQYF.